This T cell receptor beta chain is drawn from a study of cytomegalovirus exposure and HLA in healthy donors. Study context: There were 100 million to 120 million unique TCR beta sequences, drawn from roughly 200 million T cells, in an earlier analysis.

Primers included in the PCR were 60 Vbeta and 13 Jbeta primers. The assay was immunoSEQ multiplex PCR, and TCRdb's table has in-frame clones only and misses some. The profile shows about 100,000 clones, over 70% of them singletons. V lost 8 bases to trimming and J lost 4 bases, with 17 bases between them. Looked up from germline, CDR1 is SNHLY and CDR2 is FYNNEI. The CDR3 covers 15 residues. The sequence was obtained from a man aged 50-60 years in good health and CMV-seronegative. The chain carries TRBV2 and TRBJ1-4; the D gene is possibly TRBD1 (6 bases). Sequencing was carried out using PBMCs. Here the CDR3 reads CASSLDSPDNEKLFF. In nucleotides, the CDR3 is TGTGCCAGCTCCTTGGACAGCCCAGATAATGAAAAACTGTTTTTT.